Presented here are 14 T cell receptor beta chains from one specimen sequenced in a study of T cell changes during pregnancy in multiple sclerosis. Produced via immunoSEQ multiplex PCR; TCRdb's table is partial and in-frame only. The data hold some 74,000 clones, with over 85% observed a single time. The sequenced sample was peripheral blood, obtained after pregnancy. The receptors were sampled from a female donor in good health, enrolled as a control in a pregnancy study.

This clone was detected only once. This rearrangement joins TRBV6-4 to TRBJ2-3, with a possible D match to TRBD2 (5 bases). The V end lost 8 bases, the J end lost 0 bases, and 12 bases lay between the germline ends. CDR3 length: 14 amino acids. CDR1 and CDR2 (germline): MRHNA, SNTAGT. CDR3 coding DNA: TGTGCCAGCGGTGTAGAGGGAAGCACAGATACGCAGTATTTT. Protein product: CASGVEGSTDTQYF.

This chain uses TRBV5-1 with TRBJ1-1, with TRBD1 matching over 9 bases. Germline CDR1 reads SGHRS; CDR2 reads YFSETQ. The CDR3 runs to 14 residues. V shed 5 bases, J shed 7 bases, and the junction held 9 bases outside the gene matches. The CDR3 here is CASRGGQGRIEAFF. In DNA form, the CDR3 reads TGCGCCAGCAGAGGGGGACAGGGCCGAATTGAAGCTTTCTTT.

This clone was seen just once. The genes are TRBV11-3 and TRBJ2-1, with D perhaps TRBD2 (6 bases). The V and J ends lost 3 bases and 1 base respectively, with 13 bases between them. Per the germline V gene, CDR1 is SGHNT and CDR2 is YENEEA. The CDR3 has 16 residues. The CDR3 nucleotides read TGTGCCAGCAGCTTCGGCGGGGCCCAGTCCTACAATGAGCAGTTCTTC. Amino acids: CASSFGGAQSYNEQFF.

This sequence joins TRBV6-5 and TRBJ1-1; a possible D gene is TRBD1 (6 bases). Germline V CDR1 and CDR2: MNHEY, SVGAGI. The CDR3 covers 15 residues. The V and J ends lost 0 bases and 8 bases respectively, with 16 bases between them. The CDR3 loop reads CASSYSRFHREEAFF. Here the CDR3 DNA reads TGTGCCAGCAGTTACTCAAGATTCCACAGGGAAGAAGCTTTCTTT.

This clone is a singleton in its sample. CDR3 protein: CASNPGPGANVLTF. The CDR3 region has the DNA TGTGCCAGTAACCCAGGGCCTGGGGCCAACGTCCTGACTTTC. The chain recombines TRBV19 with TRBJ2-6; TRBD1 is a possible D gene (5 bases). Germline CDR1 and CDR2: LNHDA and SQIVND (reference sequence). V dropped 7 bases and J dropped 2 bases, with 9 bases sitting between them. The CDR3 is made up of 14 amino acids.

The chain employs TRBV19 and TRBJ1-2; 7 nucleotides line up with TRBD1. There are 17 residues in the CDR3. Germline V gene sequence: CDR1 LNHDA, CDR2 SQIVND (reference sequence). V gave up 5 bases and J gave up 3 bases; unmatched junction bases: 15. The CDR3 nucleotides are TGTGCCAGTAGTCTAGGGGGCGGTGACTCTCGAGACTATGGCTACACCTTC. Translation gives CASSLGGGDSRDYGYTF. The full variable domain, completed using reference TRBV19 and TRBJ1-2, is DGGITQSPKYLFRKEGQNVTLSCEQNLNHDAMYWYRQDPGQGLRLIYYSQIVNDFQKGDIAEGYSVSREKKESFPLTVTSAQKNPTAFYLCASSLGGGDSRDYGYTFGSGTRLTVV.

J is TRBJ2-3 and V is TRBV27; 8 nucleotides match TRBD2. J lost 4 bases, V lost 6 bases, and 9 bases had no gene match. Germline-derived CDR1 and CDR2 are MNHEY and SMNVEV (reference sequence). CDR3 length: 15 amino acids. The CDR3 DNA is TGTGCCAGCAGGGGGCTAGCGGGTGCACCAGATACGCAGTATTTT. It specifies CASRGLAGAPDTQYF.

This clone was seen only once. V and J are TRBV7-2 and TRBJ2-7, with TRBD2 matching 7 bases. CDR3 length: 11 residues. After removal of 8 bases from V and 3 bases from J, the junction contained 1 base not matched to a gene. Per the germline V gene, CDR1 is SGHTA and CDR2 is FQGNSA. CDR3 nucleotides: TGTGCCAGCGGGGACTACTACGAGCAGTACTTC. Translation: CASGDYYEQYF.

The V gene is TRBV27, the J gene TRBJ2-5, with D perhaps TRBD2 (5 bases). This CDR3 comprises 15 residues. The germline V gene encodes CDR1 MNHEY and CDR2 SMNVEV (reference sequence). V lost 1 base and J 5 bases, leaving 14 bases between the germline ends. CDR3 in DNA: TGTGCCAGCAGTTTATTGGCTAGCAGGTGGGAGACCCAGTACTTC. Its protein product is CASSLLASRWETQYF.

Written as DNA, the CDR3 is TGTGCCAGTAGTCGCGGGGACTCCTACAATGAGCAGTTCTTC. Its translation: CASSRGDSYNEQFF. The V gene is TRBV19, the J gene TRBJ2-1; maybe TRBD2 (6 bases). Germline V gene sequence: CDR1 LNHDA, CDR2 SQIVND (reference sequence). This CDR3 spans 14 amino acids. V was pared by 5 bases and J by 0 bases, with 8 bases between.

V gene TRBV7-2 combines with J gene TRBJ2-7; D possibly corresponds to TRBD2 (7 bases). V lost 5 bases and J 1 base, leaving 15 bases between the germline ends. Germline-derived CDR1 and CDR2 are SGHTA and FQGNSA. CDR3 length equals 15 residues. In DNA, the CDR3 is TGTGCCAGCAGCATAGAGGGGGGGAGGTCCTACGAGCAGTACTTC. Translating it yields CASSIEGGRSYEQYF.

The V and J genes are TRBV4-3 and TRBJ2-1; TRBD2 matches 13 bases. Unmatched junction bases numbered 8, after V lost 4 bases and J lost 8 bases. The length of the CDR3 is 16 residues. Germline V gene data show CDR1 as LGHNA and CDR2 as YSLEER. The CDR3 DNA follows: TGCGCCAGCAGCCTAGGGACTAGCGGGACCGGTCATGAGCAGTTCTTC. Protein sequence: CASSLGTSGTGHEQFF.

Notes on this clone: One junction end disagrees with the germline gene, perhaps due to a read error. The CDR3, as DNA: TGTGCCAGCAGCTCCTCAGGGGCAACGAATGAAAAACTGTTTTTT. Its protein product is CASSSSGATNEKLFF. The chain has TRBV5-6 and TRBJ1-4; D might be TRBD1 (6 bases). This CDR3 comprises 15 residues. Looked up from germline, CDR1 is SGHDT and CDR2 is YYEEEE.

The chain joins TRBV4-1 to TRBJ1-2, with 10 bases matching TRBD1. The germline gives CDR1 MGHRA, CDR2 YSYEKL. The V segment lost 6 bases and the J segment 3 bases; nucleotides outside the gene matches: 10. The CDR3 length is 16 residues. The CDR3 bases are TGCGCCAGCAGTTCGGGCAGGGACAGGGGAGACTATGGCTACACCTTC. Translated, it gives CASSSGRDRGDYGYTF.